The 12 T cell receptor beta chains presented below share a single source sample, sequenced in a study of response to subunit inactivated influenza vaccine (dated by TCRdb to between 2018 and 2020). Library preparation employed RT-PCR. The sample was run on an Illumina HiSeq 2500. The public reads were quality trimmed at Q25 with fastp and then assembled into clones with MiXCR by TCRdb, keeping productive beta chains. Records with the same CDR3 protein are collapsed into one entry carrying the most frequent genes and DNA. The sample profile shows approximately 500,000 distinct CDR3 sequences; approximately 24% of them were found once. The ten largest clonotypes hold 2.5% to 3% of the sample. The sample was also reused in another study, on T cells expressing NK-cell markers. The other study reports the following: TCR beta cDNA libraries were prepared using 5'RACE template switching, which introduced a universal primer site and unique molecular identifiers.

Source: CD4+ T cells sorted from PBMCs, taken about 11 days after vaccination. Receptor source: a man aged 50 or older who received an inactivated influenza vaccine. Donor details come from another sample of the same person, matched by shared clones.

CDR3 residues: CAIGGGFNQPQHF. The CDR3 DNA follows: TGTGCCATCGGAGGGGGGTTTAATCAGCCCCAGCATTTT. The chain links TRBV10-3 to TRBJ1-5, with a tentative D call TRBD1 (6 bases). Germline lookup yields CDR1 ENHRY and CDR2 SYGVKD. Trimming removed 8 bases at V and 4 bases at J, with 12 bases between. The CDR3 runs 13 residues.

The V and J genes are TRBV7-9 and TRBJ2-3, with no clear D. The CDR3 is 14 amino acids. V lost 5 bases and J 4 bases, leaving 13 bases between the germline ends. Per the germline V gene, CDR1 is SEHNR and CDR2 is FQNEAQ (reference sequence). The DNA for the CDR3 is TGTGCCAGCAGCCCGACAAGGAAGGCAGATACGCAGTATTTT. Translating gives CASSPTRKADTQYF. The full variable domain, rest sourced from reference TRBV7-9 and TRBJ2-3, is DTGVSQNPRHKITKRGQNVTFRCDPISEHNRLYWYRQTLGQGPEFLTYFQNEAQLEKSRLLSDRFSAERPKGSFSTLEIQRTEQGDSAMYLCASSPTRKADTQYFGPGTRLTVL.

The chain's CDR3 is CASSSTLAGGSIDTQYF. CDR3 nucleotide sequence: TGCGCCAGCAGCTCGACTCTAGCGGGGGGTTCGATAGATACGCAGTATTTT. The chain joins TRBV5-1 to TRBJ2-3; 11 bases map to TRBD2. The trim removed 3 bases at V and 5 bases at J, leaving 11 bases unmatched. The germline CDR1 and CDR2 sequences are SGHRS and YFSETQ. This CDR3 comprises 17 residues.

This clonotype occurred a few times. This chain joins TRBV6-6 and TRBJ1-5, with 8 bases fitting TRBD1. The V segment lost 6 bases and the J segment 3 bases; nucleotides outside the gene matches: 1. The CDR3 is 13 amino acids. Germline CDR1 is MNHNY and CDR2 is SVGAGI (reference sequence). The CDR3 sequence is CASRDRVNQPQHF. CDR3 nucleotide sequence: TGTGCCAGCAGGGACAGGGTCAATCAGCCCCAGCATTTT.

The chain is built from TRBV5-1 and TRBJ1-4, with D unclear. CDR3 size: 14 residues. From germline, CDR1 is SGHRS and CDR2 YFSETQ. The V end lost 4 bases, the J end lost 7 bases, and 14 bases lay between the germline ends. CDR3 residues: CASSLQHPSEKLFF. The CDR3 region has the DNA TGCGCCAGCAGCCTGCAACACCCTAGTGAAAAACTGTTTTTT.

The chain joins TRBV15 to TRBJ2-1; D possibly matches TRBD1 or TRBD2 (5 bases each). Per the germline V gene, CDR1 is LNHNV and CDR2 is YYDKDF (reference sequence). This CDR3 comprises 16 residues. The V end lost 1 base, the J end lost 6 bases, and 16 bases lay between the germline ends. The CDR3 sequence is CATSRGSGGSGNEQFF. The DNA for the CDR3 is TGTGCCACCAGCAGAGGTAGTGGGGGATCGGGCAATGAGCAGTTCTTC.

Many counts were recorded for this clonotype. The chain is built from TRBV5-1 and TRBJ1-5, with D perhaps TRBD1 (5 bases). Germline V gene sequence: CDR1 SGHRS, CDR2 YFSETQ. Trimming shortened V by 4 bases and J by 3 bases, and 14 bases separated the two germline ends. This CDR3 has 15 amino acids. In nucleotides, the CDR3 is TGCGCCAGCAGCCCGGGGCAGGGTAACAATCAGCCCCAGCATTTT. This gives the protein CASSPGQGNNQPQHF.

This chain uses TRBV10-3 with TRBJ2-7; 9 nucleotides agree with TRBD2. This CDR3 comprises 15 residues. CDR1 ENHRY and CDR2 SYGVKD come from the germline V gene. V lost 0 bases to trimming and J lost 2 bases; unmatched junction nucleotides: 2. CDR3 residues: CAISESAGGAYEQYF. Written as DNA, the CDR3 is TGTGCCATCAGTGAGTCTGCGGGAGGGGCCTACGAGCAGTACTTC.

The chain recombines TRBV5-1 with TRBJ2-3; 7 nucleotides align to TRBD2. Germline assignment: CDR1 SGHRS and CDR2 YFSETQ. This CDR3 contains 14 residues. V dropped 4 bases and J dropped 3; count of bases not matched to a gene: 5. In DNA form, the CDR3 reads TGCGCCAGCAGCGCGACTAGCTCAACAGATACGCAGTATTTT. This codes for CASSATSSTDTQYF.

In this sample, this clonotype turned up a few times. The CDR3 DNA reads TGTGCCAGCAGCGTCCACCCAAGGGAGTACTACGAGCAGTACTTC. It encodes CASSVHPREYYEQYF. The chain carries TRBV9 and TRBJ2-7; D might be TRBD2 (5 bases). The germline V gene has CDR1 SGDLS and CDR2 YYNGEE. Between the trimmed V and J ends, which lost 2 bases and 3 bases, there was a span of 15 bases. The CDR3 sequence is 15 residues long.

This clonotype was counted between two and nine times. This chain links TRBV7-9 with TRBJ1-1; D unresolved. Germline CDR1 is SEHNR and CDR2 is FQNEAQ (reference sequence). The V end was cut by 6 bases, the J end by 1 base, with 12 bases between. This CDR3 region has 14 residues. The CDR3 is CASRRFDTNTEAFF. The CDR3 DNA reads as TGTGCCAGCAGACGCTTTGACACGAACACTGAAGCTTTCTTT.

CDR3 DNA sequence: TGTGCCAGCAGCCAAGGCGCTACAGGGAAGATGACCGGGGAGCTGTTTTTT. Protein product: CASSQGATGKMTGELFF. The chain has TRBV3-1 and TRBJ2-2; D possibly corresponds to TRBD1 (6 bases). The germline CDR1 and CDR2 sequences are LGHDT and YNNKEL (reference sequence). V lost 1 base and J 5 bases, leaving 17 bases between the germline ends. This CDR3 region has 17 residues.